Each of the 32 T cell receptor beta chains below was sequenced from the same sample in a study of regulatory T cells in long-lasting Graves disease. Time point in this sample: persistent/refractory GD, antithyroid drugs over 5 years with positive TRAb. Isolated PBMC RNA provided the starting material for the TCR library. With iRepertoire HTBI primers and Arm-PCR of CDR3 regions, TCR beta libraries were built. MiXCR was run by TCRdb on the multiplex PCR reads, yielding one entry per CDR3 protein. The data show hundreds of thousands of distinct CDR3 sequences, around 21% seen once. This sample comprised peripheral blood mononuclear cells (PBMCs), obtained when the disease was refractory, from a patient treated with antithyroid drugs. The receptors shown here come from a female donor with Graves disease.

J is TRBJ2-7 and V is TRBV7-8, with 7 nucleotides matching TRBD2. After removal of 8 bases from V and 3 bases from J, the junction contained 16 bases not matched to a gene. From germline, CDR1 is SGHVS and CDR2 FQNEAQ. The CDR3 extends over 16 amino acids. The CDR3 loop is CASSRTGWEGHYEQYF. Written as DNA, the CDR3 is TGTGCCAGCTCCAGAACGGGGTGGGAGGGCCACTACGAGCAGTACTTC.

This chain joins TRBV19 and TRBJ2-4; no firm D call. V lost 3 bases and J 3 bases, leaving 12 bases between the germline ends. Germline V gives CDR1 LNHDA, CDR2 SQIVND (reference sequence). The CDR3 covers 15 residues. For the CDR3, the DNA is TGTGCCAGTAGTATGGTGACGGTGGTCAAAAACATTCAGTACTTC. Translation gives CASSMVTVVKNIQYF.

This clonotype was counted between two and nine times. The V call is TRBV20-1, the J call TRBJ2-7; 10 bases are shared with TRBD2. The V and J ends lost 3 bases and 4 bases, in that order; junction bases with no gene match: 21. The germline V gene has CDR1 DFQATT and CDR2 SNEGSKA (reference sequence). The CDR3 loop spans 19 amino acids. For the CDR3, the DNA is TGCAGTGCTAGGACTAGGGCAGCCCGGGCGGCTAGCGGGAGTTACGAGCAGTACTTC. It encodes CSARTRAARAASGSYEQYF.

There are many counts of this clonotype. The CDR3 region has the DNA TGTGCCAGCAGTCCTCAAGCCTACGAGCAGTACTTC. As protein: CASSPQAYEQYF. The chain couples TRBV6-1 to TRBJ2-7; no clear D. Trimming took off 5 bases at V and 2 bases at J, with 7 bases between the two ends. Germline CDR1 MNHNS, CDR2 SASEGT. The CDR3 is 12 residues long.

The chain recombines TRBV13 with TRBJ2-7; the D gene is possibly TRBD2 (6 bases). The CDR3 runs 14 residues. Germline CDR1 PRHDT, CDR2 FYEKMQ (reference sequence). V gave up 6 bases and J gave up 4 bases, with 16 bases separating them. CDR3 nucleotide sequence: TGTGCCAGCAGTGAAGGGACGGGACTTTACGAGCAGTACTTC. Translating it yields CASSEGTGLYEQYF. The full variable domain, rest sourced from reference TRBV13 and TRBJ2-7, is AAGVIQSPRHLIKEKRETATLKCYPIPRHDTVYWYQQGPGQDPQFLISFYEKMQSDKGSIPDRFSAQQFSDYHSELNMSSLELGDSALYFCASSEGTGLYEQYFGPGTRLTVT.

The rearrangement joins TRBV6-5 to TRBJ2-2, with 10 bases fitting TRBD2. J lost 2 bases, V lost 2 bases, and 5 bases had no gene match. Germline CDR1 is MNHEY and CDR2 is SVGAGI. The CDR3 sequence is 17 residues long. The CDR3 sequence is CASSYPAGGLNTGELFF. DNA of the CDR3: TGTGCCAGCAGTTACCCAGCGGGAGGGCTTAACACCGGGGAGCTGTTTTTT.

This clonotype was counted many times. The rearrangement links TRBV6-1 to TRBJ1-1; D ambiguous. The germline V gene has CDR1 MNHNS and CDR2 SASEGT. The CDR3 runs to 15 residues. The V end lost 2 bases, the J end lost 3 bases, and 13 bases lay between the germline ends. The CDR3 spells CASSERRDGYTEAFF. The DNA of the CDR3 is TGTGCCAGCAGTGAAAGGCGCGATGGGTACACTGAAGCTTTCTTT.

Turning to this clonotype: A much larger clone sits a single nucleotide away, making a read error possible. The rearrangement uses TRBV12-3 or TRBV12-4 and TRBJ2-5, with TRBD2 matching 7 bases. The CDR3 runs to 16 residues. The J segment lost 2 bases and the V segment lost 2 bases, leaving 8 bases of the junction unmatched. CDR3 in amino acids: CASSLIVGGGQETQYF. CDR3 nucleotides: TGTGCCAGCAGTTTAATAGTTGGGGGGGGGCAAGAGACCCAGTACTTC.

This clonotype was seen ten or more times. Mismatch with germline at one junction end may stem from a read error. The chain links TRBV7-2 to TRBJ2-7; D not resolved. Germline CDR1 and CDR2: SGHTA and FQGNSA. The CDR3 has 18 amino acids. For the CDR3, the DNA is TGTGCCAGCAGCTTAGGACTGGTATCGCAGTACCTCTCCGACGAGCAGTACTTC. Translated, it gives CASSLGLVSQYLSDEQYF.

V and J are TRBV15 and TRBJ2-7; 9 positions match TRBD1. This CDR3 has 12 amino acids. CDR1 is LNHNV, CDR2 YYDKDF, per germline (reference sequence). Germline trimming cut 9 bases from V and 1 base from J; bases unmatched to any gene: 1. The CDR3 DNA sequence: TGTGCCACACAGGGGGCTTCCTACGAGCAGTACTTC. Protein: CATQGASYEQYF.

This clonotype was detected many times. The V and J genes are TRBV7-8 and TRBJ2-7; 8 bases align to TRBD2. The V gene's germline CDR1 is SGHVS and CDR2 FQNEAQ. The V and J ends lost 7 bases and 1 base, in that order; junction bases with no gene match: 9. The CDR3 runs to 15 residues. As DNA, the CDR3 is TGTGCCAGCACCCCCATAGCGGGACTTTCCTACGAGCAGTACTTC. This translates into CASTPIAGLSYEQYF.

This clonotype was seen ten or more times. This chain links TRBV7-9 with TRBJ1-1; the D gene is possibly TRBD1 (5 bases). There are 12 residues in the CDR3. Germline CDR1 reads SEHNR; CDR2 reads FQNEAQ (reference sequence). Trimming removed 4 bases at V and 8 bases at J, with 11 bases between. This CDR3 is CASSSDRGEAFF. The CDR3 bases are TGTGCCAGCAGCTCCGACAGAGGCGAAGCTTTCTTT.

This clonotype has more than one count but fewer than ten. This rearrangement joins TRBV7-8 to TRBJ2-2, with 8 nucleotides matching TRBD2. V was clipped by 6 bases and J by 6 bases; unmatched bases: 12. The CDR3 runs to 16 residues. Germline-derived CDR1 and CDR2 are SGHVS and FQNEAQ. CDR3 sequence: CASSQRTSTTSGELFF. As DNA, the CDR3 is TGTGCCAGCAGTCAAAGGACTAGCACTACCTCCGGGGAGCTGTTTTTT.

The V gene is TRBV2, the J gene TRBJ1-2; no clear D gene. Trimming pared 4 bases from V and 4 bases from J, leaving 13 bases between. Germline lookup yields CDR1 SNHLY and CDR2 FYNNEI. The length of the CDR3 is 14 residues. The CDR3 protein is CASSADGIFYGYTF. CDR3 coding DNA: TGTGCCAGCAGTGCGGACGGCATATTCTATGGCTACACCTTC.

This clonotype was seen a handful of times. The rearrangement uses TRBV5-1 and TRBJ2-7; 8 bases line up with TRBD1. The CDR3 is 15 amino acids. Trimming removed 4 bases from V and 3 bases from J; junction bases left unmatched: 9. Germline lookup yields CDR1 SGHRS and CDR2 YFSETQ. CDR3 residues: CASSTVDRGVYEQYF. CDR3 bases: TGCGCCAGCAGCACAGTTGACAGGGGTGTCTACGAGCAGTACTTC.

This clonotype has a count of ten or more. This sequence joins TRBV27 and TRBJ1-2, with 9 bases fitting TRBD1. After removal of 6 bases from V and 8 bases from J, the junction contained 4 bases not matched to a gene. Per the germline V gene, CDR1 is MNHEY and CDR2 is SMNVEV (reference sequence). The CDR3 loop spans 12 amino acids. The CDR3 is CASRAQGAGYTF. DNA of the CDR3: TGTGCCAGCAGGGCACAGGGGGCGGGCTACACCTTC.

At least ten counts were recorded for this clonotype. The chain has TRBV6-2 or TRBV6-3 and TRBJ2-2; 7 bases fit TRBD1. Germline lookup yields CDR1 MNHEY and CDR2 SVGEGT. The length of the CDR3 is 14 residues. Trimming removed 7 bases from V and 3 bases from J; junction bases left unmatched: 5. CDR3 in amino acids: CASTKQGYTGELFF. CDR3 bases: TGTGCCAGCACCAAACAGGGGTACACCGGGGAGCTGTTTTTT.

As regards this clonotype: A read error may explain this, as a much larger clone is one base away. The chain has TRBV11-3 and TRBJ2-1; 10 nucleotides match TRBD2. Germline CDR1 SGHNT, CDR2 YENEEA. After removal of 5 bases from V and 2 bases from J, the junction contained 6 bases not matched to a gene. The CDR3 runs to 16 residues. The CDR3 DNA reads as TGTGCCAGCAGCGTGCTAGCGGGAGCCCCCTACAATGAGCAGTTCTTC. As protein: CASSVLAGAPYNEQFF.

This clonotype was counted between two and nine times. The CDR3 coding sequence is TGTGCCAGCAGCCCCACGGAGGGATTAGGAAACGAGCAGTACTTC. Translating gives CASSPTEGLGNEQYF. The V and J genes are TRBV14 and TRBJ2-7; a weak D match, TRBD2 (6 bases). Germline CDR1 and CDR2: SGHDN and FVKESK. The CDR3 has 15 residues. With 4 bases removed from V and 5 bases from J, the gap between germline ends came to 18 bases.

This chain uses TRBV14 with TRBJ2-3; 13 bases are shared with TRBD2. V shed 4 bases, J shed 2 bases, and the junction held 15 bases outside the gene matches. From germline, CDR1 is SGHDN and CDR2 FVKESK. CDR3 length equals 20 residues. CDR3 residues: CASSRGLAGAALSHTDTQYF. As DNA, the CDR3 is TGTGCCAGCAGCCGAGGACTAGCGGGAGCGGCCCTGTCCCACACAGATACGCAGTATTTT.

The chain couples TRBV5-4 to TRBJ1-3; 9 bases are shared with TRBD1. V was clipped by 3 bases and J by 5 bases; unmatched bases: 3. Germline V gene sequence: CDR1 SGHNT, CDR2 YYREEE (reference sequence). This CDR3 comprises 14 residues. CDR3 DNA: TGTGCCAGCAGCTCCGGACAGGGGAGAAACACCATATATTTT. It yields the protein CASSSGQGRNTIYF.

This chain uses TRBV4-3 with TRBJ2-7, with a possible D match to TRBD1 (5 bases). Trimming removed 0 bases at V and 1 base at J, with 13 bases between. The CDR3 is 16 residues long. In germline, CDR1 is LGHNA, CDR2 YSLEER. This CDR3 reads CASSQDQSAGSYEQYF. In DNA form, the CDR3 reads TGCGCCAGCAGCCAAGATCAATCGGCAGGGTCCTACGAGCAGTACTTC.

This clonotype showed up many times. Here the CDR3 DNA reads TGTGCCAGCAGTTTAACGGACTCTGGAAACACCATATATTTT. Translation gives CASSLTDSGNTIYF. This chain joins TRBV27 and TRBJ1-3; no clear D gene. The CDR3 has 14 amino acids. Germline CDR1 is MNHEY and CDR2 is SMNVEV (reference sequence). The V end lost 2 bases, the J end lost 0 bases, and 5 bases lay between the germline ends.

This clonotype was detected a few times. The rearrangement joins TRBV7-2 to TRBJ1-6; unclear D gene. Trimming removed 1 base at V and 2 bases at J, with 6 bases between. The CDR3 is 15 amino acids. In germline, CDR1 is SGHTA, CDR2 FQGNSA. In DNA form, the CDR3 reads TGTGCCAGCAGCTTAGGGCAAGCCTATAATTCACCCCTCCACTTT. Translating it yields CASSLGQAYNSPLHF.

This clonotype was counted ten times or more. The rearrangement uses TRBV11-2 and TRBJ2-2; 7 nucleotides match TRBD2. This CDR3 has 15 amino acids. Germline trimming cut 2 bases from V and 6 bases from J; bases unmatched to any gene: 6. Germline lookup yields CDR1 SGHAT and CDR2 FQNNGV. The CDR3 DNA is TGTGCCAGCAGCTTATGGGGGAGGGACTCCGGGGAGCTGTTTTTT. Translated: CASSLWGRDSGELFF.

The chain is built from TRBV9 and TRBJ2-7; TRBD1 is a possible D gene (5 bases). With 4 bases removed from V and 3 bases from J, the gap between germline ends came to 14 bases. This CDR3 region has 14 residues. Germline CDR1 reads SGDLS; CDR2 reads YYNGEE. The CDR3 bases are TGTGCCAGCAGCCCCGAGACAGCCAACTACGAGCAGTACTTC. Its protein product is CASSPETANYEQYF.

This clonotype showed up just a few times. V and J are TRBV12-3 or TRBV12-4 and TRBJ2-2; D is undetermined. The V gene lost 2 bases and the J gene lost 3 bases, with 4 bases spanning the gap. The CDR3 spans 13 residues. CDR3 residues: CASSLMDTGELFF. CDR3 nucleotide sequence: TGTGCCAGCAGTTTAATGGACACCGGGGAGCTGTTTTTT.

The V call is TRBV5-5, the J call TRBJ2-7, with D tentatively TRBD1 or TRBD2 (5 bases each). Germline assignment: CDR1 SGHKS and CDR2 YYEKEE (reference sequence). The CDR3 has 15 residues. The V and J ends lost 5 bases and 0 bases respectively, with 15 bases between them. CDR3 in amino acids: CASSQDTGDSYEQYF. The CDR3 coding sequence is TGTGCCAGCAGTCAGGACACCGGGGACTCCTACGAGCAGTACTTC.

This clonotype was found a few times. The genes are TRBV19 and TRBJ1-1; perhaps TRBD1 as D (5 bases). Between the trimmed V and J ends, which lost 4 bases and 6 bases, there was a span of 12 bases. Germline V gene data show CDR1 as LNHDA and CDR2 as SQIVND (reference sequence). This CDR3 is 13 amino acids long. Here the CDR3 DNA reads TGTGCCAGTAGTAACCCGGGGGGTCCTGAAGCTTTCTTT. Protein: CASSNPGGPEAFF.

The J gene is TRBJ2-2, the V gene TRBV7-2, with D unresolved. Germline V gene data show CDR1 as SGHTA and CDR2 as FQGNSA. CDR3 length: 15 residues. V was clipped by 5 bases and J by 3 bases, with 13 bases between them. CDR3 coding DNA: TGTGCCAGCAGCGAAACCCTAGATTACACCGGGGAGCTGTTTTTT. Its translation: CASSETLDYTGELFF. Full variable domain (missing parts from reference TRBV7-2 and TRBJ2-2): GAGVSQSPSNKVTEKGKDVELRCDPISGHTALYWYRQSLGQGLEFLIYFQGNSAPDKSGLPSDRFSAERTGGSVSTLTIQRTQQEDSAVYLCASSETLDYTGELFFGEGSRLTVL.

This clonotype came up many times. The chain employs TRBV6-5 and TRBJ2-5; 10 nucleotides align to TRBD2. The CDR3 loop spans 19 amino acids. CDR1 and CDR2 from the germline V gene are MNHEY and SVGAGI. V lost 4 bases to trimming and J lost 2 bases; unmatched junction nucleotides: 16. Written as DNA, the CDR3 is TGTGCCAGCAGTTCCCGTTTTCTAGCGGGAGTAACCTTGCAAGAGACCCAGTACTTC. Residues: CASSSRFLAGVTLQETQYF.

This chain joins TRBV12-3 or TRBV12-4 and TRBJ2-7, with TRBD2 identical over 9 bases. Unmatched junction bases numbered 5, after V lost 5 bases and J lost 3 bases. CDR3 length: 14 amino acids. CDR3 nucleotides: TGTGCCAGCAGTATTAGCGGGAGTAACTACGAGCAGTACTTC. Amino acids: CASSISGSNYEQYF.